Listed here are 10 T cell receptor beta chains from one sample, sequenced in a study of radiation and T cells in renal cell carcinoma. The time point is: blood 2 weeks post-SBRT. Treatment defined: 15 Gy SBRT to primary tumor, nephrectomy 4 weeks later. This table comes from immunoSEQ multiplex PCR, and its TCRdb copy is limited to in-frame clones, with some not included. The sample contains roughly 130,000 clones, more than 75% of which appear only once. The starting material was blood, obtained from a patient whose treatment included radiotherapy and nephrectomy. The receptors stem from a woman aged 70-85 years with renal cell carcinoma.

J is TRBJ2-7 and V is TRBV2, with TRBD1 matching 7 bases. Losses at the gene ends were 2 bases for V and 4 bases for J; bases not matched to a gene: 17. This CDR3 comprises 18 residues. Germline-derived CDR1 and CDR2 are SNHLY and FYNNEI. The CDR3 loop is CASSELSRDRVRRYEQYF. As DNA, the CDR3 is TGTGCCAGCAGTGAACTTTCTCGTGACAGGGTAAGGAGATACGAGCAGTACTTC.

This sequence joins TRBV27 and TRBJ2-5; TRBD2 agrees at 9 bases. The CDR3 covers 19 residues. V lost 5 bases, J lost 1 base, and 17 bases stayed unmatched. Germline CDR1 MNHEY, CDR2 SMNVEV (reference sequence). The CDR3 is CASSPPAGGLSRFQETQYF. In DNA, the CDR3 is TGTGCCAGCAGTCCACCAGCGGGGGGACTTTCTCGATTCCAAGAGACCCAGTACTTC.

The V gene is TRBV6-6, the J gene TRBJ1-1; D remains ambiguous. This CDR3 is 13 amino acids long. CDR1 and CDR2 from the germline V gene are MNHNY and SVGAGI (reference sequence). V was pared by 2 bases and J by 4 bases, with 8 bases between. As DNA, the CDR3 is TGTGCCAGCAGTTACGATCGGGGCACTGAAGCTTTCTTT. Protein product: CASSYDRGTEAFF.

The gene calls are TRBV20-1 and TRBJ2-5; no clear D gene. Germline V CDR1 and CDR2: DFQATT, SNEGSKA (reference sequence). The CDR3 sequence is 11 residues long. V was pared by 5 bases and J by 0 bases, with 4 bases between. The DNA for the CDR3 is TGCAGTGCTCAGTACCAAGAGACCCAGTACTTC. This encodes CSAQYQETQYF.

CDR3 DNA sequence: TGTGCCAGCAGGAGGGGACTTCAAGAGACCCAGTACTTC. Translating it yields CASRRGLQETQYF. The chain employs TRBV2 and TRBJ2-5; perhaps TRBD2 as D (6 bases). Trimming removed 6 bases from V and 2 bases from J, with 10 bases in between. Germline CDR1 SNHLY, CDR2 FYNNEI. This CDR3 region has 13 residues.

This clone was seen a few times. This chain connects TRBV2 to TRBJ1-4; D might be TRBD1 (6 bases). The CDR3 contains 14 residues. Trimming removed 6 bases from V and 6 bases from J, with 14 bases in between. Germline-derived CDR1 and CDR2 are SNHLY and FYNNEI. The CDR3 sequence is CASRQGLVDEKLFF. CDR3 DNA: TGTGCCAGCAGACAGGGTTTAGTGGATGAAAAACTGTTTTTT.

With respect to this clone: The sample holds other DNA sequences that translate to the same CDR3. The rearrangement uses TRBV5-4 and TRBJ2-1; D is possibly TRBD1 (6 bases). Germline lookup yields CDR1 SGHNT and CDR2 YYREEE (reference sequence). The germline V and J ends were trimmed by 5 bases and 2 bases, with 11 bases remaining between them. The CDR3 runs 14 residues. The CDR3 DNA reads TGTGCCAGCAGTTACCGGGACACCTACAATGAGCAGTTCTTC. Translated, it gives CASSYRDTYNEQFF.

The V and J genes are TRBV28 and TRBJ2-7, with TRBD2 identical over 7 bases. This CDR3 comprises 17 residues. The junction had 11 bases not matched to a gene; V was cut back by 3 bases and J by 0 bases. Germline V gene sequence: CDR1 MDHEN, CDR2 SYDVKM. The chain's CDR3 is CASSFPLPGGNSYEQYF. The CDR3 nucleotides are TGTGCCAGCAGTTTCCCGCTCCCGGGGGGAAACTCCTACGAGCAGTACTTC.

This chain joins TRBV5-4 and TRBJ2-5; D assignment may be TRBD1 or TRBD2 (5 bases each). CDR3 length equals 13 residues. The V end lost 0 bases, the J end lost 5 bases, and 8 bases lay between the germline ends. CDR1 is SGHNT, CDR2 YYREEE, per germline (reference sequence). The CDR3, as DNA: TGTGCCAGCAGCTTGGGACAGCGGGAGACCCAGTACTTC. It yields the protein CASSLGQRETQYF.

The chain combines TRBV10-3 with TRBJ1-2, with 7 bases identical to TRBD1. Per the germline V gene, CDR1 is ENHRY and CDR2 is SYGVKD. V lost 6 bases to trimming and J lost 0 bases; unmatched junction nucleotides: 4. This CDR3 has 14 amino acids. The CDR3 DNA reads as TGTGCCATCAGGTTGACAGGGCCTAACTATGGCTACACCTTC. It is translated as CAIRLTGPNYGYTF.